The entry below describes one T cell receptor (beta chain). Its antigen is currently unknown. CDR1 SGHTA and CDR2 FQGTGA come from the germline V gene. V lost 0 bases to trimming and J lost 6 bases, with 14 bases between them. The CDR3 contains 16 residues. Primers: 60 Vbeta forward and 13 Jbeta reverse. In the original analysis: Roughly 10 million shared chains were among the roughly 80 million unique TCR beta chains that a later analysis counted. This table comes from immunoSEQ multiplex PCR, and its TCRdb copy is limited to in-frame clones, with some not included. D and trimming come from the DNA, and the V and J calls and clone size come from that table. The sample lists tens of thousands of clones; roughly 63% were seen once. This sample stems from a study of cytomegalovirus exposure and HLA in healthy donors. The study's findings and limits: It was taken for granted in presence/absence analyses that sequencing depth across donors was roughly uniform.

Sample: PBMCs. This receptor was taken from a boy aged 5-17 years in good health and CMV-seropositive. The chain is built from TRBV7-3 and TRBJ2-2; tentative D call: TRBD2 (5 bases). CDR3 in amino acids: CASSLTGTRRPGELFF. The CDR3 DNA sequence: TGTGCCAGCAGCTTAACGGGAACTAGAAGGCCCGGGGAGCTGTTTTTT.